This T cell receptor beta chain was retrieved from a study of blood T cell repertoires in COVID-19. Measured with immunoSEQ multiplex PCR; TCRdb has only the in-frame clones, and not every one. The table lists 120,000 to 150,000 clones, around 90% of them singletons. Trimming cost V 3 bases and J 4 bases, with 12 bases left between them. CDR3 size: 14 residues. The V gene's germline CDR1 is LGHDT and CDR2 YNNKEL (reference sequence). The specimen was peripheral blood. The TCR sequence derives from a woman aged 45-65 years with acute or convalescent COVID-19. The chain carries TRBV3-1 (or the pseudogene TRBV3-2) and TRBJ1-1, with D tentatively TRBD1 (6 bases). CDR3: CASSHRDRRTEAFF. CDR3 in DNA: TGTGCCAGCAGCCACCGAGACAGGCGCACTGAAGCTTTCTTT.